Listed below are T cell receptor beta chains from one sample, sequenced in a study of blood T cell repertoires in COVID-19. Clones were read by immunoSEQ multiplex PCR, and TCRdb kept only the in-frame ones, dropping some. The sample carries approximately 230,000 clones, about 86% recorded once. Sequenced sample: PBMCs or T cells enriched from blood (not recorded which). Receptors originate from a woman between 45 and 60 years old with acute COVID-19. The CDR3 runs from the conserved cysteine through the conserved F or W. Fields, in order: CDR3 length, D gene, J gene, V gene, clone size, CDR3 DNA, CDR3 protein. The D gene is left open where the match is weak. Expanded clones are given a class, and other clones once, few, many or no size at all.

15 | TRBD1 | TRBJ1-6 | TRBV30 | . | TGTGCCTGGAGTTGGGACAGAACTTATAATTCACCCCTCCACTTT | CAWSWDRTYNSPLHF
15 | . | TRBJ2-3 | TRBV5-1 | once | TGCGCCAGCAGCGGCAGGGGTTGGGGGACAGATACGCAGTATTTT | CASSGRGWGTDTQYF
16 | TRBD2 | TRBJ2-7 | TRBV27 | . | TGTGCCAGCAGTACCGGACTAGCGGGAGCTTCCTACGAGCAGTACTTC | CASSTGLAGASYEQYF
14 | TRBD1 | TRBJ1-1 | TRBV18 | . | TGTGCCAGCTCACCAGACAGGGTGGGTACTGAAGCTTTCTTT | CASSPDRVGTEAFF
14 | . | TRBJ1-1 | TRBV19 | once | TGTGCCAGTAGTATAGAGGGGGGGAACACTGAAGCTTTCTTT | CASSIEGGNTEAFF
17 | TRBD2 | TRBJ2-1 | TRBV4-3 | . | TGCGCCAGCAGCCAAGACTCCGGACTAGCAGCCTACAATGAGCAGTTCTTC | CASSQDSGLAAYNEQFF
15 | . | TRBJ2-2 | TRBV7-8 | . | TGTGCCAGCAGCTTAAGTGGCAGGGGCACCGGGGAGCTGTTTTTT | CASSLSGRGTGELFF
12 | TRBD1 | TRBJ2-7 | TRBV28 | . | TGTGCCAGCCGGGACAGGCAGTACGAGCAGTACTTC | CASRDRQYEQYF
14 | . | TRBJ1-2 | TRBV28 | once | TGTGCCGGATCCGGGACACAGACTAACTATGGCTACACCTTC | CAGSGTQTNYGYTF
18 | . | TRBJ2-3 | TRBV15 | . | TGTGCCACCAGCAGAGCCTGGGTCGATCGGGGAAGCACAGATACGCAGTATTTT | CATSRAWVDRGSTDTQYF
16 | . | TRBJ2-1 | TRBV5-4 | . | TGTGCCAGCAGCTTGGGACTAGTGAGCTCCTACAATGAGCAGTTCTTC | CASSLGLVSSYNEQFF
15 | TRBD1 | TRBJ2-3 | TRBV5-8 | few | TGTGCCAGCAGCTTGGAGAGGGGGCGACGTGCTACGCAGTATTTT | CASSLERGRRATQYF
14 | TRBD1 | TRBJ2-5 | TRBV7-2 | . | TGTGCCAGCAGCTATACAGGGGGCGGCGAGACCCAGTACTTC | CASSYTGGGETQYF
16 | TRBD2 | TRBJ2-5 | TRBV30 | . | TGTGCCTGGAGTACTGGGGTAGCGGGGTACCAAGAGACCCAGTACTTC | CAWSTGVAGYQETQYF
16 | TRBD1 | TRBJ2-4 | TRBV28 | . | TGTGCCAGCAGTCAGCCGACAGGGGGAGCCAAAAACATTCAGTACTTC | CASSQPTGGAKNIQYF
13 | . | TRBJ2-7 | TRBV18 | . | TGTGCCAGCTCACGCACAGGGATCTACGAGCAGTACTTC | CASSRTGIYEQYF
16 | . | TRBJ1-5 | TRBV19 | . | TGTGCCAGTAGTATTGGCAGATACTATAGCAATCAGCCCCAGCATTTT | CASSIGRYYSNQPQHF
15 | . | TRBJ1-5 | TRBV7-5 | . | TGTGTCAGAAGCTTAGCAGGGACAGGGGAACAGCCCCAGCATTTT | CVRSLAGTGEQPQHF
15 | TRBD2 | TRBJ2-5 | TRBV24-1 | . | TGTGCCACCAGTGATTTGTATAGCGGGAGGGAGACCCAGTACTTC | CATSDLYSGRETQYF
15 | . | TRBJ1-6 | TRBV6-1 | . | TGTGCCAGCAGTGAACAGGGGCCCTATAATTCACCCCTCCACTTT | CASSEQGPYNSPLHF
17 | TRBD2 | TRBJ2-3 | TRBV14 | . | TGTGCCAGCAGCCAACTTAGGGGAGCGGGACGGTCAGATACGCAGTATTTT | CASSQLRGAGRSDTQYF
13 | . | TRBJ2-7 | TRBV4-2 | . | TGTGCCAGCAGCCAGACAGTAAACTACGAGCAGTACTTC | CASSQTVNYEQYF
16 | TRBD2 | TRBJ2-1 | TRBV7-3 | . | TGTGCCAGCAGCGAAATTGCGGGAGGAGGGGGCAATGAGCAGTTCTTC | CASSEIAGGGGNEQFF
14 | . | TRBJ2-1 | TRBV14 | . | TGTGCCAGCAGCCAAGATCTTAGGGCGGGTGAGCAGTTCTTC | CASSQDLRAGEQFF
11 | TRBD2 | TRBJ2-7 | TRBV20-1 | . | TGCAGTGCTGGGGGACTAATGGAGCAGTACTTC | CSAGGLMEQYF
22 | . | TRBJ1-1 | TRBV27 | . | TGTGCCATTACAACAACATCAAAAGGGGCGGCAGGGGTGGAGATAGGGAACACTGAAGCTTTCTTT | CAITTTSKGAAGVEIGNTEAFF
17 | . | TRBJ1-4 | TRBV7-8 | . | TGTGCCAGCAGAATACGCGGGGGGATCGCGACTAATGAAAAACTGTTTTTT | CASRIRGGIATNEKLFF